The rows below give T cell receptor beta chains drawn from one sample of a study of T cells in localized non-small cell lung cancer. Profiling relied on immunoSEQ multiplex PCR, and the TCRdb table lists in-frame clones only, not all of them. Among about 40,000 clones listed, about four fifths were seen once. The sample consisted of peripheral blood mononuclear cells, taken before any cancer treatment. These receptors all come from a male donor aged 60 or over with stage II lung adenocarcinoma. The CDR3 runs from the conserved cysteine through the conserved F or W. The D gene is left open where the match is weak. A row's size may be missing; if present it is once, few, many or a size class.

clone_size: -
d_call: -
j_call: TRBJ2-2
v_call: TRBV19
cdr3_aa: CASDSLTGELFF
cdr3_nt: TGTGCCAGCGACAGCCTCACCGGGGAGCTGTTTTTT

clone_size: -
d_call: -
j_call: TRBJ2-2
v_call: TRBV25-1
cdr3_aa: CASSERNRVNTGELFF
cdr3_nt: TGTGCCAGCAGTGAAAGGAACAGGGTCAACACCGGGGAGCTGTTTTTT

clone_size: -
d_call: -
j_call: TRBJ1-2
v_call: TRBV4-3
cdr3_aa: CASSQDTRPYGYTF
cdr3_nt: TGCGCCAGCAGCCAGGACACCCGACCTTATGGCTACACCTTC

clone_size: -
d_call: -
j_call: TRBJ1-6
v_call: TRBV5-1
cdr3_aa: CASSDGVGYNSPLHF
cdr3_nt: TGCGCCAGCAGCGATGGGGTAGGGTATAATTCACCCCTCCACTTT

clone_size: -
d_call: -
j_call: TRBJ1-1
v_call: TRBV7-2
cdr3_aa: CASSLVWGTEAFF
cdr3_nt: TGTGCCAGCAGCTTAGTTTGGGGAACTGAAGCTTTCTTT

clone_size: -
d_call: TRBD1
j_call: TRBJ2-1
v_call: TRBV6-5
cdr3_aa: CASSYGGDRVEQFF
cdr3_nt: TGTGCCAGCAGTTACGGCGGGGACAGGGTCGAGCAGTTCTTC

clone_size: -
d_call: -
j_call: TRBJ2-3
v_call: TRBV30
cdr3_aa: CARTGQRTDTQYF
cdr3_nt: TGTGCCCGCACTGGACAGCGCACAGATACGCAGTATTTT

clone_size: -
d_call: TRBD1
j_call: TRBJ2-2
v_call: TRBV30
cdr3_aa: CAWSEQGIGELFF
cdr3_nt: TGTGCCTGGAGTGAACAGGGGATCGGGGAGCTGTTTTTT

clone_size: -
d_call: TRBD2
j_call: TRBJ2-1
v_call: TRBV2
cdr3_aa: CASSPVAGHKVEQFF
cdr3_nt: TGTGCCAGCAGCCCTGTAGCGGGCCACAAGGTAGAGCAGTTCTTC

clone_size: -
d_call: -
j_call: TRBJ2-3
v_call: TRBV5-1
cdr3_aa: CASSPSTDTQYF
cdr3_nt: TGCGCCAGCAGCCCTAGCACAGATACGCAGTATTTT

clone_size: -
d_call: -
j_call: TRBJ2-5
v_call: TRBV30
cdr3_aa: CAWSASETQYF
cdr3_nt: TGTGCCTGGAGCGCTTCGGAGACCCAGTACTTC

clone_size: -
d_call: -
j_call: TRBJ1-5
v_call: TRBV4-2
cdr3_aa: CASSQTETSSQHF
cdr3_nt: TGTGCCAGCAGCCAAACCGAGACCTCTTCCCAGCATTTT

clone_size: -
d_call: TRBD2
j_call: TRBJ2-7
v_call: TRBV2
cdr3_aa: CASQIGGNRYEQYF
cdr3_nt: TGTGCCAGCCAGATCGGGGGGAACCGCTACGAGCAGTACTTC

clone_size: once
d_call: TRBD2
j_call: TRBJ2-3
v_call: TRBV30
cdr3_aa: CAWSVRASGIDTDTQYF
cdr3_nt: TGTGCCTGGAGTGTCCGTGCTAGCGGGATAGACACAGATACGCAGTATTTT

clone_size: -
d_call: -
j_call: TRBJ2-1
v_call: TRBV7-9
cdr3_aa: CASSPNRGSGNEQFF
cdr3_nt: TGTGCCAGCAGCCCGAATAGGGGATCGGGCAATGAGCAGTTCTTC

clone_size: -
d_call: TRBD2
j_call: TRBJ2-7
v_call: TRBV28
cdr3_aa: CASRPSGRPEQYF
cdr3_nt: TGTGCCAGCAGACCAAGCGGGAGACCCGAGCAGTACTTC

clone_size: -
d_call: TRBD1
j_call: TRBJ1-1
v_call: TRBV7-3
cdr3_aa: CASSQQGAKTEAFF
cdr3_nt: TGTGCCAGCAGCCAACAGGGGGCGAAGACTGAAGCTTTCTTT

clone_size: -
d_call: -
j_call: TRBJ1-2
v_call: TRBV29-1
cdr3_aa: CSVSYGYTF
cdr3_nt: TGCAGCGTTTCCTATGGCTACACCTTC

clone_size: -
d_call: TRBD1
j_call: TRBJ2-2
v_call: TRBV6-8
cdr3_aa: CASRPGQGRGELFF
cdr3_nt: TGTGCCAGCAGGCCGGGACAGGGCAGAGGGGAGCTGTTTTTT

clone_size: -
d_call: -
j_call: TRBJ1-4
v_call: TRBV7-7
cdr3_aa: CASSLGIGEKLFF
cdr3_nt: TGTGCCAGCAGCTTAGGAATCGGGGAAAAACTGTTTTTT

clone_size: -
d_call: -
j_call: TRBJ1-5
v_call: TRBV14
cdr3_aa: CASSQDFRQPQHF
cdr3_nt: TGTGCCAGCAGCCAAGACTTCCGTCAGCCCCAGCATTTT

clone_size: -
d_call: TRBD2
j_call: TRBJ2-6
v_call: TRBV5-4
cdr3_aa: CASSLGGGSGANVLTF
cdr3_nt: TGTGCCAGCAGCTTGGGAGGCGGGAGTGGGGCCAACGTCCTGACTTTC

clone_size: -
d_call: -
j_call: TRBJ1-1
v_call: TRBV6-5
cdr3_aa: CASGRSANTEAFF
cdr3_nt: TGTGCCTCGGGGCGGTCAGCGAACACTGAAGCTTTCTTT

clone_size: -
d_call: -
j_call: TRBJ1-5
v_call: TRBV19
cdr3_aa: CAIRGQPGQPQHF
cdr3_nt: TGTGCCATCAGAGGACAGCCAGGTCAGCCCCAGCATTTT

clone_size: -
d_call: TRBD1
j_call: TRBJ1-1
v_call: TRBV5-5
cdr3_aa: CASSLAGQGNTEAFF
cdr3_nt: TGTGCCAGCAGCTTGGCAGGACAGGGGAACACTGAAGCTTTCTTT

clone_size: -
d_call: TRBD2
j_call: TRBJ2-5
v_call: TRBV28
cdr3_aa: CASRTSGRKTQYF
cdr3_nt: TGTGCCAGCAGGACTAGCGGGAGAAAGACCCAGTACTTC

clone_size: -
d_call: TRBD2
j_call: TRBJ2-7
v_call: TRBV5-5
cdr3_aa: CASSLAARGYEQYF
cdr3_nt: TGTGCCAGCAGTCTAGCGGCTAGGGGATACGAGCAGTACTTC